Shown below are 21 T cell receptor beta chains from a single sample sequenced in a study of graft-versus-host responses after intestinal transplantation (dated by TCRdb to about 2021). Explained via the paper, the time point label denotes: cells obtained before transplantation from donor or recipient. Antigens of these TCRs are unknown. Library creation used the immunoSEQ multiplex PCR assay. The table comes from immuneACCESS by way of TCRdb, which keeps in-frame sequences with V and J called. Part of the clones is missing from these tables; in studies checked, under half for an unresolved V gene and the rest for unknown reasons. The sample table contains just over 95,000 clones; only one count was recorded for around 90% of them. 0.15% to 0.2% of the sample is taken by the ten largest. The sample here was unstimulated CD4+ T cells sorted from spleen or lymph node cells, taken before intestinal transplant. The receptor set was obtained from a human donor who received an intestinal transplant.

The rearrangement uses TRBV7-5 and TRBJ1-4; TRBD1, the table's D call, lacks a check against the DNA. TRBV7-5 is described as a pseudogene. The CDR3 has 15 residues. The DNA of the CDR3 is TGTGCCAGAAGCCCCTACAGGGGGGGGAATGAAAAACTGTTTTTT. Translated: CARSPYRGGNEKLFF.

CDR3 sequence (DNA): TGTGCCAGCAGCTCCCCGGGACTAAACATTCAGTACTTC. Protein sequence: CASSSPGLNIQYF. This chain joins TRBV7-2 and TRBJ2-4; possibly TRBD2 for D (6 bases). Trimming pared 4 bases from V and 6 bases from J, leaving 10 bases between. The CDR3 consists of 13 residues. Germline CDR1 reads SGHTA; CDR2 reads FQGNSA.

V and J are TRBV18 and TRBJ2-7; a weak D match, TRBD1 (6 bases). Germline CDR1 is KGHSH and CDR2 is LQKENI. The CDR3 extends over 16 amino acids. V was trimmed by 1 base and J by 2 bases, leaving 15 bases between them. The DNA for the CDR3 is TGTGCCAGCTCACCACAAGGACAGCCGCAAGCCTACGAGCAGTACTTC. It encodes CASSPQGQPQAYEQYF.

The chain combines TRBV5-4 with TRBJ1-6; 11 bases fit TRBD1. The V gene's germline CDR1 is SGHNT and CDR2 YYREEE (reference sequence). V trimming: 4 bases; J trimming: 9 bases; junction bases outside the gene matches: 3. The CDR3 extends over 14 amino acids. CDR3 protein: CASSPGQGGSPLHF. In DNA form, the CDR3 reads TGTGCCAGCAGCCCGGGACAGGGGGGTTCACCCCTCCACTTT.

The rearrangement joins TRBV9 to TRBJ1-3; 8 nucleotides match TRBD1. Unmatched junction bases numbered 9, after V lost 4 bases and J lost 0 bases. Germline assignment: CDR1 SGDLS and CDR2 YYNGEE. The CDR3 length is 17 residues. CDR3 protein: CASSSPGTGLSGNTIYF. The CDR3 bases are TGTGCCAGCAGCTCTCCCGGGACAGGTCTCTCTGGAAACACCATATATTTT.

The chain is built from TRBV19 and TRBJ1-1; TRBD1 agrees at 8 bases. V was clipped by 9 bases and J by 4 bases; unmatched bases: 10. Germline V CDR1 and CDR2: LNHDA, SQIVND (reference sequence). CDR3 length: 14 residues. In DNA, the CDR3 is TGTGCCAGCCGGACAGGGAGCTTCGGCACTGAAGCTTTCTTT. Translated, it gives CASRTGSFGTEAFF.

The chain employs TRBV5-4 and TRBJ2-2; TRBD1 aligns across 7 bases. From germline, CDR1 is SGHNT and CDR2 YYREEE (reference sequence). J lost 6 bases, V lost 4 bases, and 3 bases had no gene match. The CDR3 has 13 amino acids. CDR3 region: CASSRQGPGELFF. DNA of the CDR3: TGTGCCAGCAGCAGACAGGGTCCCGGGGAGCTGTTTTTT.

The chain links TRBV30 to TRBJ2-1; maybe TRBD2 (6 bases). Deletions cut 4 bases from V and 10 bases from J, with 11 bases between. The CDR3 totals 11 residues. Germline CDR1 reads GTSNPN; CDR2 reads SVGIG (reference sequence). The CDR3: CAWMTRKEQFF. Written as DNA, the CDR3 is TGTGCCTGGATGACTAGAAAAGAGCAGTTCTTC.

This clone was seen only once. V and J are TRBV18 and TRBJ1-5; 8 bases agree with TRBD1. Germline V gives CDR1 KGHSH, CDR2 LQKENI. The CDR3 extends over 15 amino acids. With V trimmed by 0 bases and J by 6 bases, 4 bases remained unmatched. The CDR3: CASSPPTGESQPQHF. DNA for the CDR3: TGTGCCAGCTCACCACCGACAGGGGAGAGTCAGCCCCAGCATTTT.

CDR3 residues: CASSKVGGKLNNEQFF. DNA for the CDR3: TGTGCCAGCAGCAAAGTCGGAGGGAAGCTTAACAATGAGCAGTTCTTC. The genes are TRBV21-1 and TRBJ2-1; the table assigns TRBD2, which was not confirmed against the DNA. TRBV21-1 has pseudogene status. The CDR3 runs to 16 residues.

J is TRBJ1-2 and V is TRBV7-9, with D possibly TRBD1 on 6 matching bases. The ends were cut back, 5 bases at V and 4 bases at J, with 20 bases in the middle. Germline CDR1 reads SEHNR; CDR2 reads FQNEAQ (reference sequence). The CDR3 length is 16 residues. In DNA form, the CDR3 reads TGTGCCAGCAGCGATCTGAATTATGGACAGACCTATGGCTACACCTTC. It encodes CASSDLNYGQTYGYTF.

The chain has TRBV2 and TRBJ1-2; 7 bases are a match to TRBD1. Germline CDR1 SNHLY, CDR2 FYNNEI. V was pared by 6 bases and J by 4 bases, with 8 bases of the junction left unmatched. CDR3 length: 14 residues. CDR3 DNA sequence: TGTGCCAGCAGCAGGGGGGCACTGTCCTATGGCTACACCTTC. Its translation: CASSRGALSYGYTF.

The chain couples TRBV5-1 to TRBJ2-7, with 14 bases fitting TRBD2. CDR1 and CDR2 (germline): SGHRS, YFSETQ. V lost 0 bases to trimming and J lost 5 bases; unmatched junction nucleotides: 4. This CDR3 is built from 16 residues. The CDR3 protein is CASSLDRLAGGDEQYF. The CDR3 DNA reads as TGCGCCAGCAGCTTGGACCGACTAGCGGGAGGGGACGAGCAGTACTTC. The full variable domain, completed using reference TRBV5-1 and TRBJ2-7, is KAGVTQTPRYLIKTRGQQVTLSCSPISGHRSVSWYQQTPGQGLQFLFEYFSETQRNKGNFPGRFSGRQFSNSRSEMNVSTLELGDSALYLCASSLDRLAGGDEQYFGPGTRLTVT.

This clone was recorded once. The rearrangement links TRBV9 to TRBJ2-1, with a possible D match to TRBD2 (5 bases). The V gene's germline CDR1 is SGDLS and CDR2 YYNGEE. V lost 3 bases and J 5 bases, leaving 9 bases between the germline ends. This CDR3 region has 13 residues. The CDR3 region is CASSEDLNNEQFF. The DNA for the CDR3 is TGTGCCAGCAGCGAGGACTTAAACAATGAGCAGTTCTTC.

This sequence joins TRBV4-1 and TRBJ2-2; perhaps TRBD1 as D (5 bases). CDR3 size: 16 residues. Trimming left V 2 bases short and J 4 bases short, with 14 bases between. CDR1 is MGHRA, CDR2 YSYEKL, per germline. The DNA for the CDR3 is TGCGCCAGCAGCCAAAGGGGTCTAGTAGGCACCGGGGAGCTGTTTTTT. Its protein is CASSQRGLVGTGELFF.

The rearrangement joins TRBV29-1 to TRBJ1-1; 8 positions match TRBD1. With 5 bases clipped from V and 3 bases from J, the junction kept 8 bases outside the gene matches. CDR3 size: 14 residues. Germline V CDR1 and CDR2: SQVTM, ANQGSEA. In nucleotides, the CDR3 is TGCAGCGTTACTCCGGGACAGGTGGACACTGAAGCTTTCTTT. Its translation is CSVTPGQVDTEAFF.

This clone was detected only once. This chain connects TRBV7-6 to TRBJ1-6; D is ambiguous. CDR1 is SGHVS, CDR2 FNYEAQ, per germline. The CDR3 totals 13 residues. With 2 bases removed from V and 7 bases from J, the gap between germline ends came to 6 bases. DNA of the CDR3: TGTGCCAGCAGCTTACTAGCGAATTCACCCCTCCACTTT. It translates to CASSLLANSPLHF.

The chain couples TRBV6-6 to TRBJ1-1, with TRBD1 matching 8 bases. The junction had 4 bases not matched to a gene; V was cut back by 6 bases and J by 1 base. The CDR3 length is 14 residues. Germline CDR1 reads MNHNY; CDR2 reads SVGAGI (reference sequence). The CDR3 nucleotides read TGTGCCAGCAGCCCCGGACAGGGGAACACTGAAGCTTTCTTT. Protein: CASSPGQGNTEAFF.

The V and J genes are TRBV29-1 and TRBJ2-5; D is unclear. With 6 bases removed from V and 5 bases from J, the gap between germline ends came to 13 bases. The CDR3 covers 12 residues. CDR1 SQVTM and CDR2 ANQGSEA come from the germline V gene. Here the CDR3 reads CSVKPPRETQYF. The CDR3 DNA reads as TGCAGCGTGAAACCCCCTCGGGAGACCCAGTACTTC.

The DNA for the CDR3 is TGTGCCAGCAGTGCGGGACTAGCCGCATCGGGGACCCAGTACTTC. This sequence encodes CASSAGLAASGTQYF. The rearrangement uses TRBV6-1 and TRBJ2-5; the match to TRBD2 covers 9 bases. Germline V gene lookup returns CDR1 MNHNS and CDR2 SASEGT. V dropped 4 bases and J dropped 7; count of bases not matched to a gene: 10. The CDR3 is made up of 15 amino acids.

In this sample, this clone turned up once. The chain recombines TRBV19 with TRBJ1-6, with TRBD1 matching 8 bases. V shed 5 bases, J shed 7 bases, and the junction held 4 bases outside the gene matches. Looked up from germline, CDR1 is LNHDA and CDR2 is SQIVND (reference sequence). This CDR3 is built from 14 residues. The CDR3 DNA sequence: TGTGCCAGTAGTCCGACAGGGGTAAATTCACCCCTCCACTTT. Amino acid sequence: CASSPTGVNSPLHF.